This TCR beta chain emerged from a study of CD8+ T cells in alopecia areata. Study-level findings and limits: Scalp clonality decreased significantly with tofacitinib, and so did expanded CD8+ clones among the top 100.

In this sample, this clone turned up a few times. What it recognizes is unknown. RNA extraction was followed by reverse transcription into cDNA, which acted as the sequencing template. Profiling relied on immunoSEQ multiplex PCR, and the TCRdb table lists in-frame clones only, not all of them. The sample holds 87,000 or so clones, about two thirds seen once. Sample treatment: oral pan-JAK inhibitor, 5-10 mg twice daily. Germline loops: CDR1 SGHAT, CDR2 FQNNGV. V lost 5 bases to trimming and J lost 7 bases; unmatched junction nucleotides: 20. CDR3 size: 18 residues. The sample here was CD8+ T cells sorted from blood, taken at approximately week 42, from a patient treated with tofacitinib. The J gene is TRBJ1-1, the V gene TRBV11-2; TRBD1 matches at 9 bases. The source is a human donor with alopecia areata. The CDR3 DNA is TGTGCCAGCAGCCTAAAGGCCCCTACGGACAGGGGATATTTTGAAGCTTTCTTT. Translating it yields CASSLKAPTDRGYFEAFF. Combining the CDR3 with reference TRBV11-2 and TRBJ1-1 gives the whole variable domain EAGVAQSPRYKIIEKRQSVAFWCNPISGHATLYWYQQILGQGPKLLIQFQNNGVVDDSQLPKDRFSAERLKGVDSTLKIQPAKLEDSAVYLCASSLKAPTDRGYFEAFFGQGTRLTVV.